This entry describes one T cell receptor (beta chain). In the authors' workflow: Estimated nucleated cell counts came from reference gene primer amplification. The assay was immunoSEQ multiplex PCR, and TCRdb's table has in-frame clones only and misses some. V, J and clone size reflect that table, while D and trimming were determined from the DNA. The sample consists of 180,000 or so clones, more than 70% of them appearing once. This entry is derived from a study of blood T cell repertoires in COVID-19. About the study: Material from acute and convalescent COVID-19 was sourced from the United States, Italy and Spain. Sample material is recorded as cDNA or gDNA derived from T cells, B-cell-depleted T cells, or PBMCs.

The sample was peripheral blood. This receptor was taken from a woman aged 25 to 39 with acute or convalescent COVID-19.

For the CDR3, the DNA is TGTGCCAGCAGTGAAGTTTTAGTGGCGGGCACAAATAATCAGCCCCAGCATTTT. Amino acids: CASSEVLVAGTNNQPQHF. The chain joins TRBV6-1 to TRBJ1-5; no definite D call. Germline lookup yields CDR1 MNHNS and CDR2 SASEGT. This CDR3 region has 18 residues. V was cut by 1 base and J by 4 bases, with 20 bases left in between.